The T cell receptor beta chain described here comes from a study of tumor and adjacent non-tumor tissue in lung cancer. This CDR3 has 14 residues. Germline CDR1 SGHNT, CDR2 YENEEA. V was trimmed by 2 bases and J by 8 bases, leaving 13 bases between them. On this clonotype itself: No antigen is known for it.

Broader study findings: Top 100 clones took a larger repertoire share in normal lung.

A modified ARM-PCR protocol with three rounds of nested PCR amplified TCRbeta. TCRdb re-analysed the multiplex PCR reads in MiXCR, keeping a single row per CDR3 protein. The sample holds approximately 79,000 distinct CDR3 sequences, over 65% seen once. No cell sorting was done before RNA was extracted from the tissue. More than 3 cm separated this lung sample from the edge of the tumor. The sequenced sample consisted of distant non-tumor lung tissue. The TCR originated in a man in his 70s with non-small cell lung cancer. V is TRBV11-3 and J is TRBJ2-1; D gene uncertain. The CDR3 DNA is TGTGCCAGCAGCTTATCTGAGGTTAGAGATGAGCAGTTCTTC. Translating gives CASSLSEVRDEQFF.